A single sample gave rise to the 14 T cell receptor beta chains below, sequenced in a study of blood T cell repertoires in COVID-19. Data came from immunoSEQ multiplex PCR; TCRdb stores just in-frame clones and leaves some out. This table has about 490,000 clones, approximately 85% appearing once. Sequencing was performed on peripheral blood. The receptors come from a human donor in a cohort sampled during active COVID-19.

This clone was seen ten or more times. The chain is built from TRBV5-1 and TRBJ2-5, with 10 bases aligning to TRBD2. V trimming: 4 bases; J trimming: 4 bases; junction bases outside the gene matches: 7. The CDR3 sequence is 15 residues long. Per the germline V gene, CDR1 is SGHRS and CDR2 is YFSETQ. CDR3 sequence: CASSILAGESETQYF. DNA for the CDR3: TGCGCCAGCAGCATTCTAGCGGGAGAGTCAGAGACCCAGTACTTC.

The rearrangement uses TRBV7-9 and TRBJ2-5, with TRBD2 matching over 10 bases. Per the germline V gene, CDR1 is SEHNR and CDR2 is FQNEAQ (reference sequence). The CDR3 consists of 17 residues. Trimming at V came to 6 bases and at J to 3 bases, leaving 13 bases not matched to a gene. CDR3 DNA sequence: TGTGCCAGCAGATCTACTAATCTAGCGGGAGTGAAAGAGACCCAGTACTTC. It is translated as CASRSTNLAGVKETQYF.

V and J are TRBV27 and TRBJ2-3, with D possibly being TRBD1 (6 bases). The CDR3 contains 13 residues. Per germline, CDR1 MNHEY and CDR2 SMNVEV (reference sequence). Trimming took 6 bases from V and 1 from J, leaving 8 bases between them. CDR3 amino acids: CASRGAGTDTQYF. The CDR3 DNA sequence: TGTGCCAGCAGGGGGGCCGGCACAGATACGCAGTATTTT.

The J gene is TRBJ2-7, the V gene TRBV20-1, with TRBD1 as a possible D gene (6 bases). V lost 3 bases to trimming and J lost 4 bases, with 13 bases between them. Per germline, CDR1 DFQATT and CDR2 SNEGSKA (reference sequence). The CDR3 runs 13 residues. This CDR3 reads CSASSPDRYEQYF. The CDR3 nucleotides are TGCAGTGCTAGTTCCCCGGACAGATACGAGCAGTACTTC.

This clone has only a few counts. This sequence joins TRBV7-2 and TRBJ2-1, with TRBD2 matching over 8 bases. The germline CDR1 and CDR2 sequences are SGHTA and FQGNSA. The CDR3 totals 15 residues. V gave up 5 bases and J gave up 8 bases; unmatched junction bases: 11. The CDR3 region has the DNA TGTGCCAGCAGCGCCAAGACTAGCGAGGGGTATGAGCAGTTCTTC. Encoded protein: CASSAKTSEGYEQFF.

The CDR3 DNA sequence: TGTGCCAGCAGGGCACTAGCGGGACCCGAGACCCAGTACTTC. This sequence encodes CASRALAGPETQYF. The chain uses TRBV27 and TRBJ2-5; 10 bases map to TRBD2. V was pared by 6 bases and J by 5 bases, with 6 bases of the junction left unmatched. CDR1 and CDR2 (germline): MNHEY, SMNVEV (reference sequence). The CDR3 is 14 residues long.

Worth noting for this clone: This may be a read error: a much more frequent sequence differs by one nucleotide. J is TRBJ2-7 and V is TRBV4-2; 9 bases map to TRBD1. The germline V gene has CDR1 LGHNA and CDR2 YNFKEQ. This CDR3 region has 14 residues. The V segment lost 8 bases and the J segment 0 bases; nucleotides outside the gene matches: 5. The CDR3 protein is CASGGTGSSYEQYF. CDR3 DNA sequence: TGTGCCAGCGGGGGGACAGGGAGCTCCTACGAGCAGTACTTC.

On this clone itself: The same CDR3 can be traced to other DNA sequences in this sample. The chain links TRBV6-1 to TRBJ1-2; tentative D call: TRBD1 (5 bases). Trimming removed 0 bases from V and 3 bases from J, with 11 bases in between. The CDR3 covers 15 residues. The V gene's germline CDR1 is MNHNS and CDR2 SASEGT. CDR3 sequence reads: CASSEAHGDYYGYTF. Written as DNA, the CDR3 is TGTGCCAGCAGTGAAGCGCACGGGGACTACTATGGCTACACCTTC.

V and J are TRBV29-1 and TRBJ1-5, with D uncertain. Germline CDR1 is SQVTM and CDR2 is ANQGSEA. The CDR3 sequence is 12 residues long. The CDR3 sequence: CGGSCGNQPQHF. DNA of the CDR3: TGCGGAGGGTCATGTGGCAATCAGCCCCAGCATTTT.

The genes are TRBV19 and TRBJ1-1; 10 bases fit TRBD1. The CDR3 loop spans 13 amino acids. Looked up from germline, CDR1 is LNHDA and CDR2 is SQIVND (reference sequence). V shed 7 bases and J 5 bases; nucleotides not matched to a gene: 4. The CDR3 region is CASTDRGRTEAFF. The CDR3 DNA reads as TGTGCCAGTACAGACAGGGGGCGGACTGAAGCTTTCTTT.

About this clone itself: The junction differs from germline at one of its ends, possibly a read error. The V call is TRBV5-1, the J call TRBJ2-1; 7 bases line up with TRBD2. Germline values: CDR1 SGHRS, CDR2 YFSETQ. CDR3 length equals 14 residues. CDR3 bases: TGCGCCAGCACCTTGACTAGCACGGGGAATGAGCAGTTCTTC. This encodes CASTLTSTGNEQFF.

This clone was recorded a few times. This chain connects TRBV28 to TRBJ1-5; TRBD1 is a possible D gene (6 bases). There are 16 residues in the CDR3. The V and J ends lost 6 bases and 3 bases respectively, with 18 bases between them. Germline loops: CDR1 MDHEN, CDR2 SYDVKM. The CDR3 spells CASSTGGRVTNQPQHF. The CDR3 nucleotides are TGTGCCAGCAGCACGGGGGGCAGGGTTACCAATCAGCCCCAGCATTTT.

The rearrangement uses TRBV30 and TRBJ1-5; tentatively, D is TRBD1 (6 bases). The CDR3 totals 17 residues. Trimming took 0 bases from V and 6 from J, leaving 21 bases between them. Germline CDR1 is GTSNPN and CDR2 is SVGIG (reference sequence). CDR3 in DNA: TGTGCCTGGAGTGTACCCTTGGGGGCTCCTGAGGGTCAGCCCCAGCATTTT. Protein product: CAWSVPLGAPEGQPQHF. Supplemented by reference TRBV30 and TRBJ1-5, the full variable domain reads SQTIHQWPATLVQPVGSPLSLECTVEGTSNPNLYWYRQAAGRGLQLLFYSVGIGQISSEVPQNLSASRPQDRQFILSSKKLLLSDSGFYLCAWSVPLGAPEGQPQHFGDGTRLSIL.

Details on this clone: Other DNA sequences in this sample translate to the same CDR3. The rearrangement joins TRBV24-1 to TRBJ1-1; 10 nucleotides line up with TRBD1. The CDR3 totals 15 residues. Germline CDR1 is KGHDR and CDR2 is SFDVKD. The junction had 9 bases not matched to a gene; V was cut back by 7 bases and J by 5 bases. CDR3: CATSDSRTGGTEAFF. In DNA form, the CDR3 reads TGTGCCACCAGCGACTCCCGGACAGGGGGGACTGAAGCTTTCTTT.